What follows are 29 T cell receptor beta chains derived from one specimen sequenced in a study of human T cells and chemical hapten exposure. Time point meaning: patch test 1, 2 weeks after DPC sensitization. The treatment was: therapeutic diphenylcyclopropenone sensitization with weekly scalp DPC. TCRdb called the RACE reads again in MiXCR, with one record for every CDR3 protein. The sample carries about 120,000 distinct CDR3 sequences, around 15% recorded once. The sequenced sample was whole blood, obtained in connection with sensitization to the hapten diphenylcyclopropenone (DPC). These receptors were obtained from a young man with alopecia areata. Some clones in this sample may be carry-over from other donors' samples.

This clonotype was counted ten times or more. The chain combines TRBV4-3 with TRBJ2-3; 7 nucleotides line up with TRBD2. Per germline, CDR1 LGHNA and CDR2 YSLEER. After removal of 3 bases from V and 2 bases from J, the junction contained 14 bases not matched to a gene. The CDR3 sequence is 18 residues long. The CDR3 here is CASSQHPDAGDDTDTQYF. The CDR3 DNA is TGCGCCAGCAGCCAGCATCCCGACGCGGGGGACGACACAGATACGCAGTATTTT.

This clonotype was counted between two and nine times. The chain recombines TRBV27 with TRBJ1-1; no clear D gene. V was clipped by 0 bases and J by 4 bases, with 9 bases between them. CDR1 is MNHEY and CDR2 is SMNVEV in the germline V gene (reference sequence). This CDR3 is built from 14 residues. The CDR3 region has the DNA TGTGCCAGCAGTTTATCCGCCGTTACCACTGAAGCTTTCTTT. Its protein product is CASSLSAVTTEAFF.

In this sample, this clonotype turned up a few times. The chain uses TRBV18 and TRBJ1-4; 8 nucleotides match TRBD1. In germline, CDR1 is KGHSH, CDR2 LQKENI. This CDR3 has 13 amino acids. V lost 8 bases, J lost 7 bases, and 6 bases stayed unmatched. CDR3 residues: CASTPGQAEKLFF. CDR3 DNA: TGTGCCAGCACGCCGGGACAGGCTGAAAAACTGTTTTTT.

The table lists this clonotype with a few counts. V is TRBV11-3 and J is TRBJ2-7; D not certain. The CDR3 totals 13 residues. The V and J ends lost 5 bases and 1 base respectively, with 9 bases between them. Germline V lookup: CDR1 SGHNT, CDR2 YENEEA. CDR3 protein: CASSGGPSYEQYF. CDR3 nucleotides: TGTGCCAGCAGCGGTGGCCCGTCCTACGAGCAGTACTTC.

The chain has TRBV15 and TRBJ1-2; possibly TRBD1 for D (5 bases). The CDR3 length is 15 residues. Germline lookup yields CDR1 LNHNV and CDR2 YYDKDF (reference sequence). Trimming took 3 bases from V and 3 from J, leaving 14 bases between them. This CDR3 is CATSRAWGVDYGYTF. CDR3 sequence (DNA): TGTGCCACCAGCAGGGCCTGGGGGGTGGACTATGGCTACACCTTC.

This clonotype occurred many times. The chain uses TRBV5-4 and TRBJ2-7; the D gene is possibly TRBD2 (6 bases). The CDR3 consists of 11 residues. Trimming cost V 7 bases and J 9 bases, with 14 bases left between them. Germline V lookup: CDR1 SGHNT, CDR2 YYREEE (reference sequence). The CDR3 region is CASLLGGVQYF. Written as DNA, the CDR3 is TGTGCCAGCCTGCTCGGAGGGGTGCAGTACTTC.

The chain uses TRBV6-2 or TRBV6-3 and TRBJ2-7; D perhaps matches TRBD1 (6 bases). This CDR3 spans 15 amino acids. V dropped 10 bases and J dropped 3 bases, with 22 bases sitting between them. Germline values: CDR1 MNHEY, CDR2 SVGEGT. The CDR3 reads CATFGDRRIGYEQYF. CDR3 coding DNA: TGTGCCACCTTCGGCGACAGGCGTATCGGCTACGAGCAGTACTTC.

V and J are TRBV9 and TRBJ1-5; perhaps TRBD1 as D (5 bases). The V end lost 3 bases, the J end lost 6 bases, and 10 bases lay between the germline ends. This CDR3 is built from 13 residues. CDR1 and CDR2 (germline): SGDLS, YYNGEE. In DNA form, the CDR3 reads TGTGCCAGCAGCGGGGGCCCAGGTCAGCCCCAGCATTTT. This translates into CASSGGPGQPQHF.

The rearrangement joins TRBV25-1 to TRBJ1-1; maybe TRBD1 (5 bases). Trimming cost V 4 bases and J 7 bases, with 7 bases left between them. The CDR3 covers 11 residues. Germline lookup yields CDR1 MGHDK and CDR2 SYGVNS. The CDR3 sequence: CASSGGLEAFF. Here the CDR3 DNA reads TGTGCCAGCAGTGGGGGACTTGAAGCTTTCTTT. The full variable domain, its missing parts supplied by reference TRBV25-1 and TRBJ1-1, is EADIYQTPRYLVIGTGKKITLECSQTMGHDKMYWYQQDPGMELHLIHYSYGVNSTEKGDLSSESTVSRIRTEHFPLTLESARPSHTSQYLCASSGGLEAFFGQGTRLTVV.

This clonotype was observed a handful of times. The chain uses TRBV6-1 and TRBJ1-2, with D possibly TRBD1 on 6 matching bases. Germline V CDR1 and CDR2: MNHNS, SASEGT. This CDR3 region has 15 residues. The ends were cut back, 3 bases at V and 5 bases at J, with 16 bases in the middle. The CDR3 region is CASSETRGTNYGYTF. The CDR3 coding sequence is TGTGCCAGCAGTGAGACCAGGGGCACCAATTATGGCTACACCTTC.

This clonotype was seen at least ten times. The J gene is TRBJ2-5, the V gene TRBV9, with TRBD2 matching over 8 bases. The CDR3 contains 18 residues. V gave up 1 base and J gave up 4 bases; unmatched junction bases: 15. Germline lookup yields CDR1 SGDLS and CDR2 YYNGEE. The CDR3 DNA is TGTGCCAGCAGCGTAAGAGGAGTCGGGGGGGCAGACCGAGAGACCCAGTACTTC. This encodes CASSVRGVGGADRETQYF.

CDR3 amino acids: CASSQVEAGLNYGYTF. The CDR3 DNA is TGCGCCAGCAGCCAAGTGGAGGCAGGGTTGAACTATGGCTACACCTTC. The genes are TRBV4-1 and TRBJ1-2, with D perhaps TRBD1 (5 bases). Trimming pared 1 base from V and 2 bases from J, leaving 14 bases between. Germline CDR1 MGHRA, CDR2 YSYEKL. CDR3 length: 16 amino acids.

This clonotype was seen at least ten times. The rearrangement uses TRBV4-3 and TRBJ2-2; perhaps TRBD1 as D (5 bases). Germline lookup yields CDR1 LGHNA and CDR2 YSLEER. Trimming left V 0 bases short and J 7 bases short, with 18 bases between. The CDR3 contains 17 residues. The CDR3 region has the DNA TGCGCCAGCAGCCAAGATTTCCCAAGGGGCGTTCACGGGGAGCTGTTTTTT. This encodes CASSQDFPRGVHGELFF.

This clonotype was counted between two and nine times. The CDR3 spells CASSQDQVVMGNEQFF. CDR3 sequence (DNA): TGTGCCAGCAGCCAAGATCAGGTAGTAATGGGGAATGAGCAGTTCTTC. The chain combines TRBV4-2 with TRBJ2-1; no firm D call. This CDR3 has 16 residues. Germline CDR1 and CDR2: LGHNA and YNFKEQ. V lost 0 bases and J 7 bases, leaving 16 bases between the germline ends.

The rearrangement uses TRBV20-1 and TRBJ1-5; D unresolved. V lost 3 bases to trimming and J lost 3 bases, with 9 bases between them. This CDR3 is 13 amino acids long. CDR1 is DFQATT, CDR2 SNEGSKA, per germline (reference sequence). The CDR3 bases are TGCAGTGCTAGGGGCAGTTTCAATCAGCCCCAGCATTTT. Amino acid sequence: CSARGSFNQPQHF.

The rearrangement links TRBV7-2 to TRBJ1-2; a weak D match, TRBD1 (5 bases). V lost 5 bases to trimming and J lost 5 bases, with 12 bases between them. This CDR3 is built from 13 residues. CDR1 is SGHTA, CDR2 FQGNSA, per germline. The chain's CDR3 is CASSPAGTYGYTF. The CDR3 region has the DNA TGTGCCAGCAGCCCCGCAGGGACTTATGGCTACACCTTC.

The chain couples TRBV6-2 or TRBV6-3 to TRBJ2-7; D remains ambiguous. Germline loops: CDR1 MNHEY, CDR2 SVGEGT. Deletions cut 5 bases from V and 7 bases from J, with 12 bases between. The CDR3 consists of 12 residues. The chain's CDR3 is CASSPLGWEQYF. CDR3 nucleotide sequence: TGTGCCAGCAGTCCACTGGGTTGGGAGCAGTACTTC.

The chain is built from TRBV6-2 or TRBV6-3 and TRBJ2-7; 8 bases align to TRBD2. The CDR3 consists of 15 residues. V lost 6 bases and J lost 3; bases outside the gene matches: 10. The V gene's germline CDR1 is MNHEY and CDR2 SVGEGT. The CDR3 loop reads CASSPGTSFFYEQYV. In nucleotides, the CDR3 is TGTGCCAGCAGCCCCGGGACTAGTTTCTTCTACGAGCAGTACGTC.

V and J are TRBV28 and TRBJ1-2; D gene ambiguous. V dropped 7 bases and J dropped 4 bases, with 16 bases sitting between them. CDR1 MDHEN and CDR2 SYDVKM come from the germline V gene. This CDR3 region has 14 residues. In DNA form, the CDR3 reads TGTGCCAGCATGGAAGAGGGAGTGAGCTATGGCTACACCTTC. It translates to CASMEEGVSYGYTF.

This clonotype was seen many times. The V call is TRBV11-2, the J call TRBJ2-2, with 7 bases identical to TRBD1. The germline V gene has CDR1 SGHAT and CDR2 FQNNGV. This CDR3 is 14 amino acids long. V shed 5 bases, J shed 7 bases, and the junction held 7 bases outside the gene matches. In nucleotides, the CDR3 is TGTGCCAGCAGCCTTGAGGGGGCCAACGGGGAGCTGTTTTTT. Its translation is CASSLEGANGELFF.

Here the CDR3 reads CSVERTGRTDTQYF. CDR3 DNA sequence: TGCAGTGTTGAGAGGACGGGACGCACAGATACGCAGTATTTT. The chain joins TRBV20-1 to TRBJ2-3; tentatively, D is TRBD1 or TRBD2 (5 bases each). With 7 bases removed from V and 1 base from J, the gap between germline ends came to 15 bases. This CDR3 is built from 14 residues. Germline assignment: CDR1 DFQATT and CDR2 SNEGSKA (reference sequence).

This clonotype was seen more than once but under ten times. V usage is TRBV28 and J usage is TRBJ1-5; no clear D. In germline, CDR1 is MDHEN, CDR2 SYDVKM. V was pared by 6 bases and J by 5 bases, with 5 bases between. This CDR3 spans 11 amino acids. The CDR3 reads CASSSHQPQHF. The CDR3 DNA reads TGTGCCAGCAGCTCGCATCAGCCCCAGCATTTT.

The CDR3, as DNA: TGTGCCAGCAGTGAAGAAGCGAATACGCAGTATTTT. It yields the protein CASSEEANTQYF. The rearrangement joins TRBV2 to TRBJ2-3; no firm D call. The germline V gene has CDR1 SNHLY and CDR2 FYNNEI. V was pared by 1 base and J by 7 bases, with 6 bases between. CDR3 length: 12 amino acids.

The sample holds a few counts of this clonotype. The V gene is TRBV24-1, the J gene TRBJ2-3; unclear D gene. The germline CDR1 and CDR2 sequences are KGHDR and SFDVKD. The germline V and J ends were trimmed by 6 bases and 3 bases, with 9 bases remaining between them. CDR3 length equals 13 residues. DNA for the CDR3: TGTGCCACCAGTCTTCCAGCTACAGATACGCAGTATTTT. This translates into CATSLPATDTQYF.

This chain joins TRBV7-2 and TRBJ1-2; D not resolved. The length of the CDR3 is 14 residues. CDR1 and CDR2 from the germline V gene are SGHTA and FQGNSA. V was clipped by 3 bases and J by 5 bases, with 13 bases between them. The CDR3 coding sequence is TGTGCCAGCAGCTTCGTCCCAGCAGGATATGGCTACACCTTC. It yields the protein CASSFVPAGYGYTF.

This clonotype was observed a few times. The J gene is TRBJ2-7, the V gene TRBV6-4, with TRBD1 matching over 7 bases. CDR1 and CDR2 from the germline V gene are MRHNA and SNTAGT. The CDR3 sequence is 16 residues long. Unmatched junction bases numbered 10, after V lost 2 bases and J lost 3 bases. The chain's CDR3 is CASSDDRQGVSYEQYF. CDR3 coding DNA: TGTGCCAGCAGTGACGACCGACAGGGTGTTAGCTACGAGCAGTACTTC.

This clonotype has just a few counts. The V and J genes are TRBV20-1 and TRBJ1-2; D call uncertain. V lost 7 bases and J 8 bases, leaving 20 bases between the germline ends. Germline lookup yields CDR1 DFQATT and CDR2 SNEGSKA (reference sequence). The CDR3 runs to 13 residues. Here the CDR3 reads CSVPLYGLSGYTF. Written as DNA, the CDR3 is TGCAGTGTCCCTCTGTATGGGTTGAGCGGCTACACCTTC.

This clonotype was counted only a few times. The V and J genes are TRBV5-6 and TRBJ2-5, with a weak D call TRBD2 (6 bases). This CDR3 has 17 residues. The ends were cut back, 1 base at V and 3 bases at J, with 19 bases in the middle. Germline CDR1 SGHDT, CDR2 YYEEEE. CDR3 DNA sequence: TGTGCCAGCAGCTTGTTGGTCCGCACCGGAGGGGAAGAGACCCAGTACTTC. Translation gives CASSLLVRTGGEETQYF.

The rearrangement links TRBV4-3 to TRBJ2-1; 7 positions agree with TRBD2. The CDR3 loop spans 16 amino acids. V dropped 1 base and J dropped 8; count of bases not matched to a gene: 11. Germline CDR1 is LGHNA and CDR2 is YSLEER. The CDR3 reads CASSQGQSGASDEQFF. The CDR3 bases are TGCGCCAGCAGCCAAGGTCAAAGCGGGGCGTCCGATGAGCAGTTCTTC.